A selection of T cell receptor beta chains follows, all from one sample in a study of blood T cell repertoires in COVID-19. This table comes from immunoSEQ multiplex PCR, and its TCRdb copy is limited to in-frame clones, with some not included. The sample has 65,000 to 90,000 clones, about nine tenths seen once. Input material: peripheral blood. The receptors come from a woman aged 18-30 years with acute or convalescent COVID-19. The CDR3 runs from the conserved cysteine through the conserved F or W. D genes are given only for firm matches. Part of the rows lack a size; the others show once, few, many or a class for expanded clones.

J gene	V gene	D gene	clone size	CDR3 protein	CDR3 DNA
TRBJ2-3	TRBV3-1/TRBV3-2	NA	NA	CASRDISGDTQYF	TGTGCCAGCAGGGACATTAGCGGAGATACGCAGTATTTT
TRBJ1-2	TRBV5-1	TRBD1	NA	CASSLSQGDFGGYTF	TGCGCCAGCAGCTTGAGCCAGGGGGATTTCGGGGGCTACACCTTC
TRBJ2-3	TRBV20-1	TRBD2	once	CSASQPSGNNWGTDTQYF	TGCAGTGCTAGTCAGCCTAGCGGGAACAATTGGGGGACAGATACGCAGTATTTT
TRBJ2-7	TRBV27	TRBD1	NA	CASRLTGTVASYEQYF	TGTGCCAGCAGATTGACCGGGACAGTCGCCTCCTACGAGCAGTACTTC
TRBJ2-3	TRBV5-1	NA	once	CASSRAGGAPSTDTQYF	TGCGCCAGCAGCCGCGCAGGAGGGGCGCCTAGCACAGATACGCAGTATTTT
TRBJ2-7	TRBV5-1	TRBD2	NA	CASSPLIGGSTEQYF	TGCGCCAGCAGCCCCCTCATCGGCGGGAGTACCGAGCAGTACTTC
TRBJ2-1	TRBV7-2	TRBD2	NA	CASSLGLADEQFF	TGTGCCAGCAGCTTGGGTCTAGCGGATGAGCAGTTCTTC
TRBJ2-7	TRBV12-3/TRBV12-4	TRBD2	NA	CGWLTGGFEQYF	TGTGGCTGGCTCACGGGGGGTTTCGAGCAGTACTTC
TRBJ2-1	TRBV9	TRBD2	once	CASSVAFAGGSSYNEQFF	TGTGCCAGCAGCGTAGCTTTCGCGGGGGGTAGTAGCTACAATGAGCAGTTCTTC
TRBJ1-1	TRBV6-5	TRBD1	NA	CASKGPGQGVTEAFF	TGTGCCAGCAAGGGACCGGGACAGGGGGTAACTGAAGCTTTCTTT
TRBJ2-7	TRBV5-6	NA	NA	CASSLSDRLYEQYF	TGTGCCAGCAGCTTGTCAGACAGACTCTACGAGCAGTACTTC
TRBJ1-5	TRBV19	NA	NA	CASSISNQPQHF	TGTGCCAGTAGTATCTCCAATCAGCCCCAGCATTTT
TRBJ1-5	TRBV28	TRBD1	few	CASSSPGQSNSNQPQHF	TGTGCCAGCAGTTCTCCGGGACAGTCAAATAGCAATCAGCCCCAGCATTTT
TRBJ1-1	TRBV5-6	NA	NA	CASSLGRASEAFF	TGTGCCAGCAGCTTGGGTCGAGCCTCTGAAGCTTTCTTT